This T cell receptor (beta chain) was profiled in a study of regulatory T cells in long-lasting Graves disease. Regarding the study as a whole: The study found persistent patients shared more public clonotypes (roughly 2,800) than new patients (966). Newly diagnosed disease favored TRBV20-1 and TRBJ2-1 over persistent disease. Lower TCR diversity was seen in persistent Graves' patients than in newly diagnosed ones.

Described time point: newly diagnosed GD, antithyroid drugs for less than 3 months. There was RNA extracted from PBMCs, and the TCR library was made from it. This clonotype has a count of ten or more. Antigen: not known. The authors built TCR beta libraries using iRepertoire HTBI primers and Arm-PCR of CDR3 regions. TCRdb fed the multiplex PCR reads into MiXCR, producing one record per CDR3 protein. The table includes approximately 470,000 distinct CDR3 sequences, roughly 15% detected once. CDR1 SQVTM and CDR2 ANQGSEA come from the germline V gene. V lost 3 bases and J lost 2, with 9 bases in between. This CDR3 is 13 amino acids long. In addition, the sample was reused for a study of T cells in Graves' hyperthyroidism and ophthalmopathy.

The chain recombines TRBV29-1 with TRBJ2-3, with D tentatively TRBD1 or TRBD2 (5 bases each). The sequenced sample was peripheral blood mononuclear cells (PBMCs), obtained at new diagnosis, from a patient treated with antithyroid drugs. The origin of this receptor is a man aged 40-55 years with Graves disease. The CDR3 spells CSVDVGTTDTQYF. The DNA for the CDR3 is TGCAGCGTTGATGTGGGGACCACAGATACGCAGTATTTT.